This T cell receptor beta chain appears in the sequencing data of a study of blood T cell repertoires in COVID-19. Overall study context: Samples came from the United States, Italy and Spain, spanning acute and convalescent COVID-19. In each case, the material was cDNA or gDNA derived from T cells, B-cell-depleted T cells, or PBMCs.

Authors' analysis steps: Quantification of nucleated cells was approximated via reference gene primer amplification. TCRdb keeps only in-frame clones here, not all; method: immunoSEQ multiplex PCR. V, J and clone size derive from that table, while D and trimming were established from the DNA sequence. The sample consists of approximately 210,000 clones, 80% of them appearing once. The CDR3 extends over 16 amino acids. The trim removed 5 bases at V and 7 bases at J, leaving 17 bases unmatched. CDR1 and CDR2 from the germline V gene are SGHKS and YYEKEE (reference sequence). Participants, 18 to 89 years old, spanned 25 or so US areas.

The source is a man under 40 with acute COVID-19. The chain has TRBV5-5 and TRBJ1-2; the match to TRBD1 covers 7 bases. Sample: PBMCs or T cells enriched from blood (not recorded which). CDR3 DNA: TGTGCCAGCAGTCTTTACCAGACAGGGCCCCTTTTTGGCTACACCTTC. Protein sequence: CASSLYQTGPLFGYTF. The full variable domain, in which reference TRBV5-5 and TRBJ1-2 provide the parts outside the CDR3, is DAGVTQSPTHLIKTRGQQVTLRCSPISGHKSVSWYQQVLGQGPQFIFQYYEKEERGRGNFPDRFSARQFPNYSSELNVNALLLGDSALYLCASSLYQTGPLFGYTFGSGTRLTVV.